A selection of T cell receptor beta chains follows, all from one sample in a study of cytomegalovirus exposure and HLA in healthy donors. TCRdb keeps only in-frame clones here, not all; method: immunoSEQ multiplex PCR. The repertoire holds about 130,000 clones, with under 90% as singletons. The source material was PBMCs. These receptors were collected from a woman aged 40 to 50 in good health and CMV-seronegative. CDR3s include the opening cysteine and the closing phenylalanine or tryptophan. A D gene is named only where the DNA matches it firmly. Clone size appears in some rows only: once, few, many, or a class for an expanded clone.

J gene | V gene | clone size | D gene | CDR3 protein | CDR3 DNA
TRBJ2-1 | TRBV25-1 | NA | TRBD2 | CASSISGSSYNEQFF | TGTGCCAGCAGTATTAGCGGGAGCTCCTACAATGAGCAGTTCTTC
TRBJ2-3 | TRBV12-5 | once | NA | CASGLSLTDTQYF | TGTGCTAGTGGTTTGTCCCTTACAGATACGCAGTATTTT
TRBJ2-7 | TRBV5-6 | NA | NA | CASSLALTASYEQYF | TGTGCCAGCAGCTTGGCCCTGACAGCCTCCTACGAGCAGTACTTC
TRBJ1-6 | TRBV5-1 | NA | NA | CASSPLEGSSPLHF | TGCGCCAGCAGCCCCCTCGAGGGCAGTTCACCCCTCCACTTT
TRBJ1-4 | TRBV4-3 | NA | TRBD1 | CASSQVPGQGSNEKLFF | TGCGCCAGCAGCCAAGTACCCGGACAGGGGTCTAATGAAAAACTGTTTTTT
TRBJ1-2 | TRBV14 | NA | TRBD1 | CASSQASRGDYGYPF | TGTGCCAGCAGCCAAGCATCCAGGGGGGATTATGGCTACCCCTTC
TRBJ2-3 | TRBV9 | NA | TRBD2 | CASSVLGLAVTDTQYF | TGTGCCAGCAGCGTACTGGGACTAGCGGTCACAGATACGCAGTATTTT
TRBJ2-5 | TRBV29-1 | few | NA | CSVRVSGADRDF | TGCAGCGTTCGGGTTAGCGGGGCCGACAGGGACTTC
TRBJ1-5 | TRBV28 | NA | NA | CASSLRGRGQPQHF | TGTGCCAGCAGTTTACGGGGGAGGGGTCAGCCCCAGCATTTT
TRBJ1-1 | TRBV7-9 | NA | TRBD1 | CASSRDRVPAFF | TGTGCCAGCAGCCGGGACAGGGTCCCAGCTTTCTTT
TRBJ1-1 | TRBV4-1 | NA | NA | CASSQETGQTEAFF | TGCGCCAGCAGCCAAGAAACAGGTCAAACTGAAGCTTTCTTT
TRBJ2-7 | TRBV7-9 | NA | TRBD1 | CASSSEGTASDYEQYF | TGTGCCAGCAGCTCAGAAGGGACAGCGAGTGACTACGAGCAGTACTTC
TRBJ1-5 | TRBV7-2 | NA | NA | CASSPTGDGDQPQHF | TGTGCCAGCAGCCCTACAGGCGACGGAGATCAGCCCCAGCATTTT
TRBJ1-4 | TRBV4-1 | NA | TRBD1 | CASSQTGVYEKLFF | TGCGCCAGCAGCCAGACAGGGGTGTATGAAAAACTGTTTTTT
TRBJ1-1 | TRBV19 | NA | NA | CTSSIRTSSNTEAFF | TGTACCAGTAGTATCCGGACTTCCTCGAACACTGAAGCTTTCTTT
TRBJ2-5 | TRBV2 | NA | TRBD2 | CASTGGTETQYF | TGTGCCAGCACGGGGGGGACAGAGACCCAGTACTTC
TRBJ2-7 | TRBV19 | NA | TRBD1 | CASRYRDRPPYEQYF | TGTGCCAGTAGGTACCGGGACAGGCCCCCCTACGAGCAGTACTTC
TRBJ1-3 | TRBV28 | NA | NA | CASSARGRGNTIYF | TGTGCCAGCAGTGCACGGGGGAGGGGAAACACCATATATTTT
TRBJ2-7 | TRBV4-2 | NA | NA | CASSLKKASEQYF | TGTGCCAGCAGCCTAAAGAAAGCATCCGAGCAGTACTTC
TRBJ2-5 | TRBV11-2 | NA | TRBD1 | CASSIPDRGRETQYF | TGTGCCAGCAGCATCCCCGACAGGGGGCGGGAGACCCAGTACTTC
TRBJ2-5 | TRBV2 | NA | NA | CASRALGQQETQYF | TGTGCCAGCAGAGCACTAGGGCAGCAAGAGACCCAGTACTTC
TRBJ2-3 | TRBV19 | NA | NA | CASSMSGTDTQYF | TGTGCCAGTAGTATGTCCGGCACAGATACGCAGTATTTT
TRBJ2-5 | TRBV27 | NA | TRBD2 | CASSLTSGGAETQYF | TGTGCCAGCAGTTTAACTAGCGGGGGGGCTGAGACCCAGTACTTC
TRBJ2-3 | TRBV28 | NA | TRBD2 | CASSRRTSGSDTQYF | TGTGCCAGCAGTAGACGGACTAGCGGGAGTGATACGCAGTATTTT
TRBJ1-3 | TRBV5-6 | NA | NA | CASSFGVGGNTIYF | TGTGCCAGCAGCTTCGGGGTAGGCGGAAACACCATATATTTT
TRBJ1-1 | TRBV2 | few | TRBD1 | CASTRDRGYTEAFF | TGTGCCAGCACCAGGGACAGGGGTTACACTGAAGCTTTCTTT
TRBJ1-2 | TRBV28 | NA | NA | CASSLSRNYGYTF | TGTGCCAGCAGTTTATCCCGGAACTATGGCTACACCTTC
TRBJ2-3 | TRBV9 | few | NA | CASSPQLEDTQYF | TGTGCCAGCAGCCCACAACTAGAAGATACGCAGTATTTT
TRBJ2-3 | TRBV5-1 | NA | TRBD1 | CASSFIQGGGTQYF | TGCGCCAGCAGCTTTATACAGGGGGGTGGTACGCAGTATTTT
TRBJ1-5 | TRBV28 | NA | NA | CASSFGGTFSNQPQHF | TGTGCCAGCAGTTTCGGCGGAACCTTTAGCAATCAGCCCCAGCATTTT
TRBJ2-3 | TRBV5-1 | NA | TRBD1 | CASRSGTGGADTQYF | TGCGCCAGCAGATCCGGGACAGGAGGTGCAGATACGCAGTATTTT
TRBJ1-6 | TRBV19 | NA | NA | CASSEQGFSYNSPLHF | TGTGCCAGTAGTGAACAGGGATTCTCCTATAATTCACCCCTCCACTTT
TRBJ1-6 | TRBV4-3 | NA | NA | CASSQKPGGSPLHF | TGCGCCAGCAGCCAAAAACCTGGAGGTTCACCCCTCCACTTT